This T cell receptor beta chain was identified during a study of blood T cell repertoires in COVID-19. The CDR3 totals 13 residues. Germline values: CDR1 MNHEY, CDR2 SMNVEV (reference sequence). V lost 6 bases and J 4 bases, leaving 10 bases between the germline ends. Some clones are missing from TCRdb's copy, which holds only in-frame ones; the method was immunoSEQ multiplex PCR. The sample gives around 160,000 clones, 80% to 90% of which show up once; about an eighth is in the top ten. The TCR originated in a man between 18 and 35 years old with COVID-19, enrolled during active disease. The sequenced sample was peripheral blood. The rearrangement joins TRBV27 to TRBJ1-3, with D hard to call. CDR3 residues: CASSFSIGNTIYF. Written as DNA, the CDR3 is TGTGCCAGCAGCTTCTCTATAGGAAACACCATATATTTT.